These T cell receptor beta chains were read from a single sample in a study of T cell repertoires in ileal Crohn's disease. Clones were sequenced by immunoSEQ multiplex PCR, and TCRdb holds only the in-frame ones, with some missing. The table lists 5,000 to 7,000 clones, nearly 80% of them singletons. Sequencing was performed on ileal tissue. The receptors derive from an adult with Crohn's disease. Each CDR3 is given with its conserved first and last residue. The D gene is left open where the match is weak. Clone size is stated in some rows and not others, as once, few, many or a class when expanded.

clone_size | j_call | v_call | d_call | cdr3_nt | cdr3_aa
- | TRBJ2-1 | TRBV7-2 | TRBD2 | TGTGCCAGCAGCTTAATGTCTAGCGGGAACTACAATGAGCAGTTCTTC | CASSLMSSGNYNEQFF
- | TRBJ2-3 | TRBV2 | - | TGTGCCAGCAGTGAAGCGCCGAGTACTAGCACAGATACGCAGTATTTT | CASSEAPSTSTDTQYF
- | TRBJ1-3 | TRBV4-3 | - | TGCGCCAGCAGCCAACTCGGGGTAGAGCCAAGTGGAAACACCATATATTTT | CASSQLGVEPSGNTIYF
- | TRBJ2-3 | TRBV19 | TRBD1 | TGTGCCAGTAGTATATTATCTCCGGGACAGATAATCTTCCCTAGCACAGATACGCAGTATTTT | CASSILSPGQIIFPSTDTQYF
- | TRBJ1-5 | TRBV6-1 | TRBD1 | TGTGCCAGCAGTGAAGCGGACAGGTCCTATCAGCCCCAGCATTTT | CASSEADRSYQPQHF
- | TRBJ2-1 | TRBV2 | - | TGTGCCAGCAGTGAAAGGGACATCTCCTACAATGAGCAGTTCTTC | CASSERDISYNEQFF
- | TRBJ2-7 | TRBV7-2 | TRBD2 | TGTGCCAGCAGCCCCGGGGGGGGATCCTACGAGCAGTACTTC | CASSPGGGSYEQYF
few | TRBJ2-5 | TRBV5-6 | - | TGTGCCAGCAGCTTGGTAGCTGAGGGGACCCAGTACTTC | CASSLVAEGTQYF
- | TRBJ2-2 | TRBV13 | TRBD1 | TGTGCCAGCAGGAGAAAAAGGACAGGCAACACCGGGGAGCTGTTTTTT | CASRRKRTGNTGELFF
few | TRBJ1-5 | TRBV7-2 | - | TGTGCCAGCAGGACCGATCCCAATCAGCCCCAGCATTTT | CASRTDPNQPQHF
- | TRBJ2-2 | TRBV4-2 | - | TGTGCCAGCAGCTACGGGGACCAAAACACCGGGGAGCTGTTTTTT | CASSYGDQNTGELFF
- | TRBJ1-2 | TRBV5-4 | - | TGTGCCAGCAGCTTGGGCCCGGGGGTTATTGGCTACACCTTC | CASSLGPGVIGYTF
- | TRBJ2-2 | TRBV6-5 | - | TGTGCCAGCAGTCCTTATTCTTCTGACACCGGGGAGCTGTTTTTT | CASSPYSSDTGELFF
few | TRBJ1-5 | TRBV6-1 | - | TGTGCCGCTTGGACGGGGGCTCAGCCCCAGCATTTT | CAAWTGAQPQHF
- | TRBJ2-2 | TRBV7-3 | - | TGTGCCAGCAGCTTTCAAAGGTCCGGGGAGCTGTTTTTT | CASSFQRSGELFF
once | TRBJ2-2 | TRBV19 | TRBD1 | TGTGCCAGTAGTATGAGGGGACAGGGACGTTCCGGGGAGCTGTTTTTT | CASSMRGQGRSGELFF
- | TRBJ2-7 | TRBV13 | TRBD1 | TGTGCCAGCAGCCTAAACAGGGGTAGCTCCTACGAGCAGTACTTC | CASSLNRGSSYEQYF
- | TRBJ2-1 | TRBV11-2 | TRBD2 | TGTGCCAGCAGCTTAGAGCGGACTAGCTTCAATGAGCAGTTCTTC | CASSLERTSFNEQFF
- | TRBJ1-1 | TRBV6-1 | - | TGTGCCAGCAGTGAATCCGGATTTTACACTGAAGCTTTCTTT | CASSESGFYTEAFF
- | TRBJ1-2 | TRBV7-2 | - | TGTGCCAGCAGCTTTCCACGGGACTATGGCTACACCTTC | CASSFPRDYGYTF
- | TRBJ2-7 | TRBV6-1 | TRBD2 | TGTGCCAGCAGTAGGGAGGGTCTGAGAGAGCAGTACTTC | CASSREGLREQYF
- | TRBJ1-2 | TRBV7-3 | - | TGTGCCAGCAGCTCTAACTATGGCTACACCTTC | CASSSNYGYTF
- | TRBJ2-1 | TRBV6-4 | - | TGTGCCCTAAGGGGGAAGTTAGAGAATGAGCAGTTCTTC | CALRGKLENEQFF
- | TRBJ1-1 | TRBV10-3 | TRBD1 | TGTGCCATCAGCGGACAGGGCGGAGGCACTGAAGCTTTCTTT | CAISGQGGGTEAFF
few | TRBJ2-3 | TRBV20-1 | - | TGCAGTGCTGAGAATACAGATACGCAGTATTTT | CSAENTDTQYF
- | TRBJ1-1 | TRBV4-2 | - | TGTGCCAGCAGCCCTTTCAGGTTAAACACTGAAGCTTTCTTT | CASSPFRLNTEAFF
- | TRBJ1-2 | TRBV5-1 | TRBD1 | TGCGCCAGCAGCCAGGGACAGGGAGAAGGCTACACCTTC | CASSQGQGEGYTF
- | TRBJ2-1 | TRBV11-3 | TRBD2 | TGTGCCAGCAGCTTAAAACTAGCGGGAGACAATGAGCAGTTCTTC | CASSLKLAGDNEQFF
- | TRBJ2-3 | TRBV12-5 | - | TGTGCTAGTGGTCCGGACCTCACAGATACGCAGTATTTT | CASGPDLTDTQYF
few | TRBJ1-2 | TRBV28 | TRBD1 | TGTGCCAGCAGTTCGCAATCAGGGGGCGCCTATGGCTACACCTTC | CASSSQSGGAYGYTF
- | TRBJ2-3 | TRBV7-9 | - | TGTGCCAGCAGGTTATCGGGCACAGATACGCAGTATTTT | CASRLSGTDTQYF
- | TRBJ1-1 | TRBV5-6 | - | TGTGCCAGCAGCTTGTGGGGTGACGCTTTCTTT | CASSLWGDAFF
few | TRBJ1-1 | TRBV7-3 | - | TGTGCCAGCAGACTCGACAGTAACACTGAAGCTTTCTTT | CASRLDSNTEAFF
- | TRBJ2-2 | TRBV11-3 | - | TGTGCCAGCAGCTTAGTCAGGGGAGGCACCGGGGAGCTGTTTTTT | CASSLVRGGTGELFF
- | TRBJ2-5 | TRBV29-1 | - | TGCAGCGTTGAACCTGAAGCTAGAGAGACCCAGTACTTC | CSVEPEARETQYF
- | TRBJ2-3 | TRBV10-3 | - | TGTGCCACCGGGACTAGCACAGATACGCAGTATTTT | CATGTSTDTQYF
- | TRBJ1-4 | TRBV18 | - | TGTGCCAGCCAATCACGTTTGGGAACTAATGAAAAACTGTTTTTT | CASQSRLGTNEKLFF
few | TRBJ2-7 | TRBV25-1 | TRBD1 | TGTGCCAGCAGTGAAGAGGACAGGGCCATCTTCGAGCAGTACTTC | CASSEEDRAIFEQYF
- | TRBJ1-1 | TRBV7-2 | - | TGTGCCAGCAGCCTGGGGGGGGGCGGCACTGAAGCTTTCTTT | CASSLGGGGTEAFF
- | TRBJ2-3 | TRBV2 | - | TGTGCCAGCAGTGGGGCGGGACGTCCGGATACGCAGTATTTT | CASSGAGRPDTQYF
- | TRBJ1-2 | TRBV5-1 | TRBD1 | TGCGCCAGCAGCTGGGACAGGGTATTCTATGGCTACACCTTC | CASSWDRVFYGYTF
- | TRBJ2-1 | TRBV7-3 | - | TGTGCCAGCAGCTTAACCTCCGGTTACAATGAGCAGTTCTTC | CASSLTSGYNEQFF
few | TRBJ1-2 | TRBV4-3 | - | TGCGCCAGCAGCCAAGATCAACCGGGGGCAGTCTATGGCTACACCTTC | CASSQDQPGAVYGYTF
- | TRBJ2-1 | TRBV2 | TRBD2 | TGTGCCGGCCTACAGCTGCCGGGACTAGATAGCTCAGAGCAGTTCTTC | CAGLQLPGLDSSEQFF
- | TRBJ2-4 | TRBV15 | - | TGTGCCACCAGCAGAGATTGGGGGGGCGCACAGTACTTC | CATSRDWGGAQYF
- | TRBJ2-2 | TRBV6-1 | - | TGTGCCGGCACCCGGACGGTCTTAACCGGGGAGCTGTTTTTT | CAGTRTVLTGELFF
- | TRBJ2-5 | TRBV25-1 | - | TGTGCCAGCAGTGAATCCGGGAACCAAGAGACCCAGTACTTC | CASSESGNQETQYF
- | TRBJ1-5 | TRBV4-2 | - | TGTGCCAGCAGAGACGAGGGAGGGGGAGTGGGCAATCAGCCCCAGCATTTT | CASRDEGGGVGNQPQHF
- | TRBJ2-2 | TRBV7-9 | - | TGTGCCAGCAGACCCGGACGGGCTGGGGGCACCGGGGAGCTGTTTTTT | CASRPGRAGGTGELFF
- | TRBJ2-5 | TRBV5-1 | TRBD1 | TGCGCCAGCAGCTTGGGCCGGACAGGACAAGAGACCCAGTACTTC | CASSLGRTGQETQYF
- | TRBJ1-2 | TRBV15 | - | TGTGCCACCAGCAGAGATCGTAGGCAGGCTAACTATGGCTACACCTTC | CATSRDRRQANYGYTF
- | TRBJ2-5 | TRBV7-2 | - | TGTGCCAGCAGCTTAAAGGCGCCCAGCGGACGGTTCCAAGAGACCCAGTACTTC | CASSLKAPSGRFQETQYF
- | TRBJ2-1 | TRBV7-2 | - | TGTGCCAGCAGCCCCGGGTATACTGAGCAGTTCTTC | CASSPGYTEQFF